This T cell receptor beta chain was retrieved from a study of shared clonotypes between healthy human individuals. Study-wide findings and caveats: Since donors were few, the genetic and exposure-history diversity represented was limited. Across a handful of donors, naive CD4 shared 5% to 6%, naive CD8 around 3.8%, memory CD4 roughly 2.1%, memory CD8 0.35% to 0.5%.

A remark on this clone: No antigen is known for it. In the same sample, other DNA sequences code for this CDR3.

Per the germline V gene, CDR1 is KGHSH and CDR2 is LQKENI. The CDR3 is 14 amino acids. V lost 0 bases and J lost 2, with 7 bases in between. The table came from immunoSEQ multiplex PCR; TCRdb's copy has only in-frame clones and leaves some out. The data show approximately 980,000 clones, approximately 80% seen once. This rearrangement joins TRBV18 to TRBJ2-5; the D is unclear. This TCR came from a man aged 18 to 35 in good health. Sequenced: memory CD4+ T cells sorted from blood. Specified subset: CD45RA-negative fraction. The chain's CDR3 is CASSPPMAQETQYF. CDR3 sequence (DNA): TGTGCCAGCTCACCACCGATGGCTCAAGAGACCCAGTACTTC.